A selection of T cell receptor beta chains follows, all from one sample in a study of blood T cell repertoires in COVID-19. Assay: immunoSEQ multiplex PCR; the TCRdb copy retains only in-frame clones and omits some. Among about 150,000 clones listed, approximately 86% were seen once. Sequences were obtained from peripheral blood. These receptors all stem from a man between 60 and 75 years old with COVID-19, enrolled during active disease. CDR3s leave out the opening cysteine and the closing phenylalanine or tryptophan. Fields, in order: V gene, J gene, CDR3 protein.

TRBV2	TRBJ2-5	AFSSDTLQETQY
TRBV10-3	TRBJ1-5	AISEGTGGGQPQH
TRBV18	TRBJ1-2	ASSPPTQGAPGYT
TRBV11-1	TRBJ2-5	ASSLRAGRETQY
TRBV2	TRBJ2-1	ASILGGEQF
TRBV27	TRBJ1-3	ASSLTGNGNTIY
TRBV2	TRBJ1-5	ASRGTEGRLNQPQH
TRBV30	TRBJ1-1	AWTGTGDTEAF
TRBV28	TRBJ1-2	ASTDRNYGYT
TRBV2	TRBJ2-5	ASSEQVWETQY
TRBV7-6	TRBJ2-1	ASSLAGDRANEQF
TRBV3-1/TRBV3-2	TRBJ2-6	ASSQVLSSSGANVLT
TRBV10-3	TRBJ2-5	AISNSGTNQETQY
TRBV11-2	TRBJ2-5	ASSLVQGLRETQY
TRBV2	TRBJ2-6	ASRAGTGSSGANVLT
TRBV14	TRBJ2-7	ASSQPLSRGHSYEQY
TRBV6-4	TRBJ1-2	ASRPGQSSIYGYT
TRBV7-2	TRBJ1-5	ASSLDPGGNQPQH
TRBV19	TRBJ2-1	ATSTASGPNNEQF
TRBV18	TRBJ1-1	ASATGGTWDTEAF
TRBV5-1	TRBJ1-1	ASSLDGGTEAF
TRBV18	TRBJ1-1	ASSPRLTGGEVTEAF
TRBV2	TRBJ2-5	ASSEGASGVAAQY
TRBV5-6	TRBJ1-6	ASSLRTGESSPLH
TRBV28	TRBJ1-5	ASRSPSGYSNQPQH
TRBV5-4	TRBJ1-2	ASSPPTGNNYGYT
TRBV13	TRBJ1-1	ASSLKQGVAF
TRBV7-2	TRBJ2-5	ASSPPGLAAFKETQY
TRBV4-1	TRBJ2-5	ASSHVPGTSGGYFPETQY
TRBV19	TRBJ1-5	ASSILGTLYSNQPQH
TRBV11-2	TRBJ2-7	ASSLDLGTGLLSSYEQY
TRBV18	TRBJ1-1	ASSPGFGSTEAF
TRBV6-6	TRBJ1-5	ASGARGRSAQPQH
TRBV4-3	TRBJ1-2	ASSQEGAGGRANYGYT